What follows are 3 T cell receptor beta chains derived from one specimen sequenced in a study of cytomegalovirus exposure and HLA in healthy donors. The study ran its PCR with 60 Vbeta and 13 Jbeta primers. Only in-frame clones appear in the TCRdb table, and some are missing; sequencing was by immunoSEQ multiplex PCR. Among some 83,000 clones, about 81% were seen once, and the ten largest hold more than 3.5%. Specimen: PBMCs. These receptors were taken from a man aged 55 to 70 in good health and CMV-seronegative.

The chain couples TRBV4-2 to TRBJ2-5, with 7 bases fitting TRBD2. Germline lookup yields CDR1 LGHNA and CDR2 YNFKEQ. The CDR3 is 16 residues long. The trim removed 5 bases at V and 1 base at J, leaving 10 bases unmatched. The DNA for the CDR3 is TGTGCCAGCAGCTATTCCCCAGGCGGGGGCCAAGAGACCCAGTACTTC. This gives the protein CASSYSPGGGQETQYF.

In its sample, this clone was seen once. The genes are TRBV5-1 and TRBJ2-7; D may be TRBD1 (6 bases). Germline V gene data show CDR1 as SGHRS and CDR2 as YFSETQ. Trimming shortened V by 4 bases and J by 5 bases, and 19 bases separated the two germline ends. The CDR3 totals 15 residues. The CDR3 protein is CASSPDGSGAHEQYF. The DNA of the CDR3 is TGCGCCAGCAGCCCGGATGGATCAGGGGCCCACGAGCAGTACTTC.

This chain connects TRBV29-1 to TRBJ1-2; D perhaps matches TRBD1 (5 bases). From germline, CDR1 is SQVTM and CDR2 ANQGSEA. The ends were cut back, 3 bases at V and 5 bases at J, with 16 bases in the middle. The CDR3 loop spans 14 amino acids. The CDR3 DNA reads TGCAGCGTTGAGGGTGGGGGGGAACTGTATGGCTACACCTTC. This codes for CSVEGGGELYGYTF.